This T cell receptor beta chain came from a study of blood T cell repertoires in COVID-19. The wider study: In each case, the material was cDNA or gDNA derived from T cells, B-cell-depleted T cells, or PBMCs.

Germline CDR1 reads SGHNT; CDR2 reads YENEEA. This CDR3 spans 15 amino acids. Between the trimmed V and J ends, which lost 7 bases and 4 bases, there was a span of 17 bases. Clones were sequenced by immunoSEQ multiplex PCR, and TCRdb holds only the in-frame ones, with some missing. The repertoire consists of just over 150,000 clones, with around 87% occurring once and the leading ten covering 6.5% to 8.5%. The chain is built from TRBV11-3 and TRBJ2-1; a possible D gene is TRBD2 (6 bases). The TCR originated in a woman aged 45-65 years who had recovered from COVID-19. Material for sequencing was PBMCs or T cells enriched from blood (not recorded which). The CDR3 nucleotides are TGTGCCAGCAACCCATTGACTAGTGGTTACAATGAGCAGTTCTTC. It encodes CASNPLTSGYNEQFF.